This TCR beta chain emerged from a study of OX40 agonist ivuxolimab in advanced cancers. The CDR3 is made up of 19 amino acids. From germline, CDR1 is SGHRS and CDR2 YFSETQ. With 3 bases removed from V and 0 bases from J, the gap between germline ends came to 19 bases. Sequenced by immunoSEQ multiplex PCR; TCRdb stores in-frame clones only, minus some. The sample has tens of thousands of clones, roughly nine tenths seen once; the top ten hold around 0.76%. The sequence was obtained from an adult with an advanced solid tumor such as melanoma, head and neck, liver or kidney cancer. The chain is built from TRBV5-1 and TRBJ2-6; a weak D match, TRBD1 (6 bases). The source material was CD4+ or CD8+ T cells sorted from blood, sampled in a trial of the OX40 agonist ivuxolimab. CDR3 residues: CASSSRDQGMSSGANVLTF. The CDR3 DNA sequence: TGCGCCAGCAGCTCCCGGGATCAGGGGATGTCCTCTGGGGCCAACGTCCTGACTTTC.